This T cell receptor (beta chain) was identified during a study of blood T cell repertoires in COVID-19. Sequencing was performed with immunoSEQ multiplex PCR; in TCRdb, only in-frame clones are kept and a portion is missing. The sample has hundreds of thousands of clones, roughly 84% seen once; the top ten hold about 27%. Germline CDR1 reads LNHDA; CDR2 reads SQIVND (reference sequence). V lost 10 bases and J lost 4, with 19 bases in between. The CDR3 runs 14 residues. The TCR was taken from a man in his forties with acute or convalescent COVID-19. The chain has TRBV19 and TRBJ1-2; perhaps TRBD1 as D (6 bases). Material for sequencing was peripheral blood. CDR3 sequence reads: CAIRPTGSSYGYTF. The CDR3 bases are TGTGCCATCCGACCAACAGGGTCGTCCTATGGCTACACCTTC.